This T cell receptor beta chain was found in a study of T cells in Graves' hyperthyroidism and ophthalmopathy (dated by TCRdb to the late 2010s). Background on the whole study: Peripheral blood samples were taken at the time of initial diagnosis, prior to any treatment. According to the paper, TCR Vbeta CDR3 sequencing was carried out on over 130 peripheral blood samples, which came from approximately 41 ophthalmopathy, 75 to 80 hyperthyroidism and approximately 17 progressor patients. To identify TCR V-J signatures that set the groups apart, the researchers used a discovery cohort of more than 95 patients, made up of around 40 with Graves' ophthalmopathy and some 55 with stable Graves' hyperthyroidism. After sampling, hyperthyroidism patients received methimazole starting at 30 mg daily, and ophthalmopathy patients received high-dose intravenous methylprednisolone. The 95 to 100 discovery patients were randomly divided into training and test sets at a 7:3 ratio. An independent validation cohort of fewer than 20 hyperthyroidism patients and 15 or so patients who later progressed to ophthalmopathy tested prospective prediction of ophthalmopathy. In over five Graves' hyperthyroidism patients, the study also compared T-cell repertoires from thyroid tissue with T-cell repertoires from blood.

This clonotype was detected only a few times. This receptor's antigen is unknown. It has no much larger one-base neighbor in the sample; base qualities were not kept. Stable Graves' hyperthyroidism was defined as the absence of progression to ophthalmopathy over 18 months of follow-up. The hyperthyroidism patients were between 18 and 65 years old and newly diagnosed, with a disease duration of less than 2 months. Exclusion was applied to patients with uncontrolled infections, other autoimmune diseases, pregnancy or lactation. Diagnoses were established on the basis of clinical symptoms, serum thyroxine and TRAb, thyroid ultrasound, and orbital computed tomography. Ficoll-Paque density gradient centrifugation was used to isolate PBMCs from around 9.1 ml of fresh peripheral blood. Total RNA was extracted with Trizol reagent, and quality was checked on an Agilent 2100 Bioanalyzer. What the work shows at the level of the full study, not this receptor alone: A model built on a 13 V-J signature distinguished ophthalmopathy from stable hyperthyroidism, reaching roughly 88% sensitivity and around 81% specificity in cross-validation and 80%/75% in testing. During validation, the model predicted progression to ophthalmopathy a median of approximately 6 months ahead of onset, with approximately 71% sensitivity and 72.22% specificity. Most expanded thyroid clonotypes (frequency above 0.001) were also found in blood, which suggests that blood repertoires may mirror thyroid immune responses. Sample size was not statistically predetermined, and blinding of investigators to group allocation was not performed.

Amplification of TCR beta CDR3 regions was carried out from RNA transcripts. The TCR CDR3 was subjected to a first round of RT-PCR using the HTBI primer set and the Qiagen OneStep RT-PCR kit. Libraries were constructed in a second round of multiplex PCR, after which size selection and purification were carried out. Paired-end sequencing of the libraries was performed with 100 bp reads on an Illumina HiSeq2000. Processing in the source paper ran as follows. Raw data were processed with SOAPnuke, discarding reads with adapters, uncalled bases, mean Phred below 15, or no exact constant-primer or identifier match. COPE v1.2.5 was used to merge the high-quality paired reads, and each unique nucleotide sequence was defined as a clonotype. MiTCR v1.1 was used to align the clonotypes against IMGT TRBV, TRBD and TRBJ reference segments. The analysis was restricted to V-J combinations with a frequency above 0.0001, which together covered about 99% of the repertoires. A TCS score was defined as the ratio between F50 (clonal expansion) and ExV (chaos), using BLOSUM62-based TCRdist between CDR3 peptides within each V-J. Welch's t-statistics and random forest reduced just over 500 V-J features to 10 to 15, which were used in a naive Bayes classifier (R e1071). TCRdb handled the public reads itself, with Q25 trimming in fastp and clone calling in MiXCR, and kept productive beta chains. Each CDR3 protein appears once, grouped with its most common genes and DNA. TCRdb, rather than the study authors, made the V and J calls. Counted in this sample were about 560,000 distinct CDR3 sequences; over 15% of them appeared once. The ten largest clones add up to around a sixth of the sample.

CDR1 and CDR2 (WSHSY, SAAADI) derive from the germline V gene. The CDR3 spans 13 residues, from the cysteine through the phenylalanine. Left in the record is the CDR3 DNA by itself, 39 bases read in frame from the first base. V is cut by 7 bases and J by 3 bases, and the space between the germline ends is 13 bases. The sequenced material came from blood. The rearranged segments are TRBV10-2 and TRBJ2-7, with the identity of the D gene unclear. This TCR derives from a woman younger than 35 with Graves' hyperthyroidism. The DNA sequence is given as TGCGCCAGCACTCACTCCCAAGGCTACGAGCAGTACTTC. It is translated as CASTHSQGYEQYF.